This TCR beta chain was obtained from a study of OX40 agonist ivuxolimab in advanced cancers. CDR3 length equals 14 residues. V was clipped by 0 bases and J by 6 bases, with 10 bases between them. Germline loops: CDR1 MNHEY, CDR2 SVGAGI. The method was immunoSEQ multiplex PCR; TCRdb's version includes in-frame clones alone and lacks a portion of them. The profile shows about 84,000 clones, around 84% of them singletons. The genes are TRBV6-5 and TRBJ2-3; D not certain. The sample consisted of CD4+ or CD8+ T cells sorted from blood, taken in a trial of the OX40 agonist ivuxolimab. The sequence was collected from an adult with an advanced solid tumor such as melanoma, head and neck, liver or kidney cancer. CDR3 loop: CASSYSLFWDTQYF. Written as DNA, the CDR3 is TGTGCCAGCAGTTACTCCCTATTTTGGGATACGCAGTATTTT.